Listed below are T cell receptor beta chains from one sample, sequenced in a study of cytomegalovirus exposure and HLA in healthy donors. Generated by immunoSEQ multiplex PCR, the TCRdb table keeps only in-frame clones and is missing some. The sample shows some 120,000 clones, around three quarters of them seen only once. Material for sequencing was PBMCs. The source is a man aged 35-49 years in good health and CMV-seronegative. CDR3s include the opening cysteine and the closing phenylalanine or tryptophan. Fields, in order: D gene, clone size, J gene, V gene, CDR3 DNA, CDR3 protein. A D gene is named only where the DNA matches it firmly. The size field is filled for only some rows; it gives once, few, many or a size class.

NA NA TRBJ1-6 TRBV6-1 TGTGCCAGCAGTGTAATTTCGGGGGATAATTCACCCCTCCACTTT CASSVISGDNSPLHF
NA NA TRBJ1-6 TRBV19 TGTGCCAGCGCCCTCCCAGCGTCACCCCTCCACTTT CASALPASPLHF
NA few TRBJ2-6 TRBV28 TGTGCCAGCGAGGAGGGGACTGGGGCCAACGTCCTGACTTTC CASEEGTGANVLTF
NA NA TRBJ2-3 TRBV7-9 TGTGCCAGCAGCCCCAATACAGCCCGAGATACGCAGTATTTT CASSPNTARDTQYF
NA NA TRBJ1-6 TRBV11-2 TGTGCCAGCAGCTTCAGACAGGTTATTAATTCACCCCTCCACTTT CASSFRQVINSPLHF
NA NA TRBJ2-3 TRBV7-2 TGTGCCAGCAGCTTAGTCAGGTTTACAGATACGCAGTATTTT CASSLVRFTDTQYF
TRBD2 NA TRBJ2-3 TRBV9 TGTGCCAGCAGCGTAGAAAGGCTAGCGGGGAGCACAGATACGCAGTATTTT CASSVERLAGSTDTQYF
NA NA TRBJ2-5 TRBV6-5 TGTGCCAGCAGTTACAAGGCAGGGTGGGAGACCCAGTACTTC CASSYKAGWETQYF
TRBD1 NA TRBJ2-3 TRBV6-4 TGTGCCAGCAGTGAACGACAGGGCACAAATACGCAGTATTTT CASSERQGTNTQYF
NA NA TRBJ2-7 TRBV5-6 TGTGCCAGCAGCTCGACTAGTCTTTACGAGCAGTACTTC CASSSTSLYEQYF
TRBD1 NA TRBJ1-4 TRBV4-3 TGCGCCAGCAGCCAAGTAGTGCAGGGGGCAGGTGAAAAACTGTTTTTT CASSQVVQGAGEKLFF
TRBD1 NA TRBJ2-7 TRBV28 TGTGCCAGCGAGCCCGACAGGGAATTCTCCTACGAGCAGTACTTC CASEPDREFSYEQYF
TRBD2 few TRBJ2-3 TRBV13 TGTGCCAGCAGCTTAAGGCTAGCGGGGAGAACAGATACGCAGTATTTT CASSLRLAGRTDTQYF